This entry is about one T cell receptor beta chain. Its antigen is still unknown. Source material for naive CD8 libraries was about 19,000 to 1,000,000 sorted cells, with 10%, 30% or 50% RNA. The data were obtained in a study of molecular identifiers for immune sequencing clone quantification. Study-wide findings and caveats: Spiked Jurkat TCR RNA originating from one cell could reportedly be identified amid some 950,000 naive cells.

TCRdb re-analysed the PCR reads in MiXCR, keeping a single row per CDR3 protein. The repertoire includes more than 60,000 distinct CDR3 sequences, 15% to 20% of them detected once, and around 1.6% sits in the top ten. This clonotype was sampled from a human donor in good health. Some libraries in this study had Jurkat cell RNA spiked in. Sequenced: naive CD8+ T cells from blood, with Jurkat cell RNA spiked in. Subset: FACS-sorted CD8+CD4-CCR7+CD45RA+ naive T cells.

The DNA for the CDR3 is TGTGCCAGCAACCCCTCACCCTCCTACGAGCAGTACTTC. Its translation is CASNPSPSYEQYF. The chain joins TRBV7-9 to TRBJ2-7; unclear D gene. The CDR3 spans 13 residues. Trimming removed 7 bases at V and 0 bases at J, with 10 bases between. The germline V gene has CDR1 SEHNR and CDR2 FQNEAQ (reference sequence).